The table lists the clone carrying this T cell receptor beta chain with a count of one. The table came from immunoSEQ multiplex PCR; TCRdb's copy has only in-frame clones and leaves some out. The data hold roughly 190,000 clones, with approximately 88% observed a single time. The CDR3 covers 14 residues. J gave up 6 bases and V 5 bases, and 4 bases lay outside the gene matches. Germline V gene data show CDR1 as SNHLY and CDR2 as FYNNEI. These data are taken from a study of blood T cell repertoires in COVID-19. The rearrangement joins TRBV2 to TRBJ2-1; 10 bases map to TRBD1. This TCR was sampled from a woman in her 30s who had recovered from COVID-19. Source material: PBMCs or T cells enriched from blood (not recorded which). The CDR3 nucleotides are TGTGCCAGCAGTCCTGACAGGGGGCTCAATGAGCAGTTCTTC. This sequence encodes CASSPDRGLNEQFF.